Listed below are T cell receptor beta chains from one sample, sequenced in a study of T cells in Graves' hyperthyroidism and ophthalmopathy. TCRdb redid the calling of the multiplex PCR reads with MiXCR, one entry per CDR3 protein. The table lists 380,000 or so distinct CDR3 sequences, about a fifth of them singletons. The material sequenced was blood. The receptors here all came from a woman younger than 30 with Graves' hyperthyroidism. Each CDR3 is given with its conserved first and last residue. Fields, in order: CDR3 protein, CDR3 DNA, J gene, V gene, D gene, clone size. A D gene is named only where the DNA matches it firmly. Where a row states a size, it is once, few, many or the class of an expanded clone; other rows omit it.

cdr3_aa: CASSDAGLATDTQYF; cdr3_nt: TGTGCCAGCAGTGACGCGGGACTAGCGACAGATACGCAGTATTTT; j_call: TRBJ2-3; v_call: TRBV6-4; d_call: TRBD2; clone_size: many
cdr3_aa: CASSGTGGRGTQYF; cdr3_nt: TGTGCCAGCAGCGGAACAGGGGGGCGTGGGACCCAGTACTTC; j_call: TRBJ2-5; v_call: TRBV3-1; d_call: TRBD1; clone_size: NA
cdr3_aa: CATSDVLGGYTF; cdr3_nt: TGTGCCACCAGTGATGTCCTGGGGGGCTACACCTTC; j_call: TRBJ1-2; v_call: TRBV24-1; d_call: NA; clone_size: many
cdr3_aa: CASSDGGLFSGNTIYF; cdr3_nt: TGTGCCAGCAGTGATGGGGGTCTCTTCTCTGGAAACACCATATATTTT; j_call: TRBJ1-3; v_call: TRBV6-1; d_call: NA; clone_size: many
cdr3_aa: CASSHRTVSNEKLFF; cdr3_nt: TGTGCCAGCAGTCACCGGACAGTTTCTAATGAAAAACTGTTTTTT; j_call: TRBJ1-4; v_call: TRBV2; d_call: NA; clone_size: many
cdr3_aa: CASSRRDGGGNTEAFF; cdr3_nt: TGCGCCAGCAGCCGAAGGGATGGAGGGGGGAACACTGAAGCTTTCTTT; j_call: TRBJ1-1; v_call: TRBV4-1; d_call: NA; clone_size: many
cdr3_aa: CASSQDDLAGDPNLYEQYF; cdr3_nt: TGCGCCAGCAGCCAAGATGATCTAGCGGGCGACCCCAACCTCTACGAGCAGTACTTC; j_call: TRBJ2-7; v_call: TRBV4-1; d_call: TRBD2; clone_size: NA
cdr3_aa: CASRRGGGNTIYF; cdr3_nt: TGTGCCAGTAGAAGGGGCGGAGGAAACACCATATATTTT; j_call: TRBJ1-3; v_call: TRBV19; d_call: NA; clone_size: NA
cdr3_aa: CASSLGLKDTYEQYF; cdr3_nt: TGTGCCAGCAGTTTAGGCCTTAAAGACACCTACGAGCAGTACTTC; j_call: TRBJ2-7; v_call: TRBV12-3/TRBV12-4; d_call: NA; clone_size: many
cdr3_aa: CASSLEGGGEQYF; cdr3_nt: TGCGCCAGCAGCTTGGAAGGGGGTGGCGAGCAGTACTTC; j_call: TRBJ2-7; v_call: TRBV5-1; d_call: NA; clone_size: many
cdr3_aa: CASSWARGTGNTIYF; cdr3_nt: TGTGCCAGCAGTTGGGCTCGGGGGACTGGAAACACCATATATTTT; j_call: TRBJ1-3; v_call: TRBV6-5; d_call: NA; clone_size: many
cdr3_aa: CASDDPMRNTIYF; cdr3_nt: TGTGCCAGTGATGACCCCATGAGAAACACCATATATTTT; j_call: TRBJ1-3; v_call: TRBV3-1; d_call: NA; clone_size: NA
cdr3_aa: CASSLFRASGGTTGELFF; cdr3_nt: TGTGCCAGCAGCTTGTTTAGGGCTAGCGGGGGGACCACCGGGGAGCTGTTTTTT; j_call: TRBJ2-2; v_call: TRBV5-4; d_call: TRBD2; clone_size: few
cdr3_aa: CASSGLAGAQYF; cdr3_nt: TGTGCCAGCAGTGGACTAGCGGGAGCGCAGTACTTC; j_call: TRBJ2-7; v_call: TRBV2; d_call: TRBD2; clone_size: NA
cdr3_aa: CASSWMPGRGRNTEAFF; cdr3_nt: TGTGCCAGCAGCTGGATGCCGGGGCGAGGGAGGAACACTGAAGCTTTCTTT; j_call: TRBJ1-1; v_call: TRBV7-8; d_call: NA; clone_size: many
cdr3_aa: CASSFARGPNQPQHF; cdr3_nt: TGTGCCAGCAGTTTCGCGCGCGGCCCCAATCAGCCCCAGCATTTT; j_call: TRBJ1-5; v_call: TRBV27; d_call: NA; clone_size: once
cdr3_aa: CASSGLAGGQGNIQYF; cdr3_nt: TGTGCCAGCAGTGGACTAGCGGGGGGGCAGGGAAACATTCAGTACTTC; j_call: TRBJ2-4; v_call: TRBV2; d_call: TRBD2; clone_size: many
cdr3_aa: CASSLNGNYGYTF; cdr3_nt: TGCGCCAGCAGCTTGAACGGGAACTATGGCTACACCTTC; j_call: TRBJ1-2; v_call: TRBV5-1; d_call: NA; clone_size: many
cdr3_aa: CASSRPTSGGPISYEQYF; cdr3_nt: TGTGCCAGCAGCCGGCCGACTAGCGGGGGACCCATCTCCTACGAGCAGTACTTC; j_call: TRBJ2-7; v_call: TRBV11-1; d_call: TRBD2; clone_size: many
cdr3_aa: CSASKGTDYSNQPQHF; cdr3_nt: TGCAGTGCTAGTAAAGGGACGGACTATAGCAATCAGCCCCAGCATTTT; j_call: TRBJ1-5; v_call: TRBV20-1; d_call: NA; clone_size: few
cdr3_aa: CSARTGGPISRNQPQHF; cdr3_nt: TGCAGTGCCAGAACAGGGGGCCCCATTTCCCGCAATCAGCCCCAGCATTTT; j_call: TRBJ1-5; v_call: TRBV20-1; d_call: TRBD1; clone_size: many
cdr3_aa: CASSPGQRTQYF; cdr3_nt: TGTGCCAGCAGCCCGGGACAGCGGACCCAGTACTTC; j_call: TRBJ2-5; v_call: TRBV2; d_call: TRBD1; clone_size: NA
cdr3_aa: CAKYHVGSGNTIYF; cdr3_nt: TGTGCCAAATATCACGTGGGCTCTGGAAACACCATATATTTT; j_call: TRBJ1-3; v_call: TRBV28; d_call: NA; clone_size: many
cdr3_aa: CASSHGPGSHTEAFF; cdr3_nt: TGTGCCAGCAGCCACGGGCCAGGGAGCCACACTGAAGCTTTCTTT; j_call: TRBJ1-1; v_call: TRBV11-2; d_call: NA; clone_size: NA
cdr3_aa: CASSLGTGGTQYF; cdr3_nt: TGTGCCAGCAGCTTAGGGACTGGCGGGACCCAGTACTTC; j_call: TRBJ2-5; v_call: TRBV7-2; d_call: NA; clone_size: few
cdr3_aa: CASSRDRTGTQYF; cdr3_nt: TGCGCCAGCAGTCGGGACCGCACAGGGACCCAGTACTTC; j_call: TRBJ2-5; v_call: TRBV10-1; d_call: NA; clone_size: many
cdr3_aa: CASSPQSYEQYF; cdr3_nt: TGTGCCAGCAGCCCTCAATCGTACGAGCAGTACTTC; j_call: TRBJ2-7; v_call: TRBV7-2; d_call: NA; clone_size: many
cdr3_aa: CSVARQGAGEQYF; cdr3_nt: TGCAGCGTTGCCCGACAGGGGGCTGGGGAGCAGTACTTC; j_call: TRBJ2-7; v_call: TRBV29-1; d_call: TRBD1; clone_size: many
cdr3_aa: CASSLPGNRVIQYF; cdr3_nt: TGCGCCAGCAGCTTGCCAGGGAATCGAGTCATTCAGTACTTC; j_call: TRBJ2-4; v_call: TRBV5-1; d_call: NA; clone_size: many
cdr3_aa: CASSLGEGLRETQYF; cdr3_nt: TGTGCCAGCAGCTTAGGCGAAGGGCTCCGAGAGACCCAGTACTTC; j_call: TRBJ2-5; v_call: TRBV13; d_call: NA; clone_size: many
cdr3_aa: CASSPPNGLADAGELFF; cdr3_nt: TGTGCCAGCTCACCCCCAAACGGACTAGCTGACGCCGGGGAGCTGTTTTTT; j_call: TRBJ2-2; v_call: TRBV18; d_call: TRBD2; clone_size: few
cdr3_aa: CASSYSRSAPISGNTIYF; cdr3_nt: TGTGCCAGCAGTTACTCGAGATCCGCCCCGATCTCTGGAAACACCATATATTTT; j_call: TRBJ1-3; v_call: TRBV6-2/TRBV6-3; d_call: NA; clone_size: NA
cdr3_aa: CASSPSGGGDTGELFF; cdr3_nt: TGTGCCAGCAGTCCCTCCGGGGGGGGCGACACCGGGGAGCTGTTTTTT; j_call: TRBJ2-2; v_call: TRBV28; d_call: TRBD2; clone_size: few
cdr3_aa: CASSRGGQGNQPQHF; cdr3_nt: TGTGCCAGCAGCCGGGGTGGGCAGGGCAATCAGCCCCAGCATTTT; j_call: TRBJ1-5; v_call: TRBV7-9; d_call: NA; clone_size: many
cdr3_aa: CASSYGQGSNEQYF; cdr3_nt: TGTGCCAGCAGTTACGGACAGGGGTCGAACGAGCAGTACTTC; j_call: TRBJ2-7; v_call: TRBV6-2/TRBV6-3; d_call: TRBD1; clone_size: NA
cdr3_aa: CAISGGHYTEAFF; cdr3_nt: TGTGCCATCAGTGGGGGACACTACACTGAAGCTTTCTTT; j_call: TRBJ1-1; v_call: TRBV10-3; d_call: NA; clone_size: many
cdr3_aa: CASRNTGVPETQYF; cdr3_nt: TGTGCCAGCAGAAATACAGGAGTTCCAGAGACCCAGTACTTC; j_call: TRBJ2-5; v_call: TRBV12-3/TRBV12-4; d_call: NA; clone_size: many
cdr3_aa: CASNLDYGYTF; cdr3_nt: TGTGCCAGCAACTTAGACTATGGCTACACCTTC; j_call: TRBJ1-2; v_call: TRBV7-2; d_call: NA; clone_size: many
cdr3_aa: CASRPTVSYGYTF; cdr3_nt: TGTGCCAGCAGGCCAACAGTGTCCTATGGCTACACCTTC; j_call: TRBJ1-2; v_call: TRBV6-1; d_call: NA; clone_size: NA
cdr3_aa: CASSPTTTGGSPLHF; cdr3_nt: TGTGCCAGCAGTCCTACTACGACGGGAGGTTCACCCCTCCACTTT; j_call: TRBJ1-6; v_call: TRBV11-2; d_call: NA; clone_size: many
cdr3_aa: CASHSAQGAYEQYF; cdr3_nt: TGTGCCAGTCACTCGGCCCAGGGTGCCTACGAGCAGTACTTC; j_call: TRBJ2-7; v_call: TRBV6-1; d_call: NA; clone_size: NA
cdr3_aa: CASSPRARGGNTIYF; cdr3_nt: TGTGCCAGCAGCCCTCGCGCCAGGGGTGGAAACACCATATATTTT; j_call: TRBJ1-3; v_call: TRBV9; d_call: NA; clone_size: many
cdr3_aa: CASSVDPGANYGYTF; cdr3_nt: TGTGCCAGCAGCGTAGATCCGGGGGCAAACTATGGCTACACCTTC; j_call: TRBJ1-2; v_call: TRBV9; d_call: NA; clone_size: many
cdr3_aa: CSVEGTGRGGELFF; cdr3_nt: TGCAGCGTTGAAGGGACGGGGAGAGGCGGGGAGCTGTTTTTT; j_call: TRBJ2-2; v_call: TRBV29-1; d_call: NA; clone_size: many
cdr3_aa: CASSQTRALNEKLFF; cdr3_nt: TGTGCCAGCAGCCAAACCCGGGCCCTTAATGAAAAACTGTTTTTT; j_call: TRBJ1-4; v_call: TRBV16; d_call: NA; clone_size: few
cdr3_aa: CASSFFLGQHYGYTF; cdr3_nt: TGTGCCAGCAGTTTTTTCCTTGGACAGCACTATGGCTACACCTTC; j_call: TRBJ1-2; v_call: TRBV6-5; d_call: NA; clone_size: many
cdr3_aa: CASGNWYEQYF; cdr3_nt: TGTGCCAGCGGGAATTGGTACGAGCAGTACTTC; j_call: TRBJ2-7; v_call: TRBV6-5; d_call: NA; clone_size: many
cdr3_aa: CSARGKALVIPEAFF; cdr3_nt: TGCAGTGCTAGAGGAAAGGCATTGGTGATTCCTGAAGCTTTCTTT; j_call: TRBJ1-1; v_call: TRBV20-1; d_call: NA; clone_size: many
cdr3_aa: CASSLEVIAGGPKNIQYF; cdr3_nt: TGTGCCAGCAGCTTAGAGGTCATAGCGGGGGGTCCCAAAAACATTCAGTACTTC; j_call: TRBJ2-4; v_call: TRBV13; d_call: TRBD2; clone_size: many
cdr3_aa: CASSATETYGYTF; cdr3_nt: TGTGCCAGCAGTGCGACAGAGACCTATGGCTACACCTTC; j_call: TRBJ1-2; v_call: TRBV6-1; d_call: NA; clone_size: many
cdr3_aa: CASSGAGPGNTIYF; cdr3_nt: TGCGCCAGCAGTGGGGCCGGTCCTGGAAACACCATATATTTT; j_call: TRBJ1-3; v_call: TRBV10-1; d_call: NA; clone_size: NA